This is a list of T cell receptor beta chains from one sample in a study of OX40 agonist ivuxolimab in advanced cancers. Clones were read by immunoSEQ multiplex PCR, and TCRdb kept only the in-frame ones, dropping some. The repertoire holds about 26,000 clones, with 88% as singletons. The specimen was CD4+ or CD8+ T cells sorted from blood, collected in a trial of the OX40 agonist ivuxolimab. These receptors all stem from an adult with an advanced solid tumor such as melanoma, head and neck, liver or kidney cancer. Both conserved end residues are part of each CDR3. A D gene is named only where the DNA matches it firmly. For some rows the clone size is stated as once, few or many, or as a class when expanded; others skip it.

v_call: TRBV4-2; d_call: NA; clone_size: NA; j_call: TRBJ2-7; cdr3_aa: CASSQVLSSPGLSYEQYF; cdr3_nt: TGTGCCAGCAGCCAAGTTTTATCATCCCCAGGCCTCTCCTACGAGCAGTACTTC
v_call: TRBV14; d_call: NA; clone_size: NA; j_call: TRBJ2-3; cdr3_aa: CASSQNPEGLLAGPTDTQYF; cdr3_nt: TGTGCCAGCAGCCAGAATCCCGAGGGGTTATTGGCGGGACCCACAGATACGCAGTATTTT
v_call: TRBV21-1; d_call: NA; clone_size: NA; j_call: TRBJ2-1; cdr3_aa: CASSKARASGRVYNEQFF; cdr3_nt: TGTGCCAGCAGCAAAGCGCGGGCTAGCGGGAGGGTTTACAATGAGCAGTTCTTC
v_call: TRBV30; d_call: NA; clone_size: NA; j_call: TRBJ1-1; cdr3_aa: CAWSAQGLNTEAFF; cdr3_nt: TGTGCCTGGAGTGCGCAGGGTTTGAACACTGAAGCTTTCTTT
v_call: TRBV13; d_call: NA; clone_size: NA; j_call: TRBJ2-5; cdr3_aa: CASRATAQETQYF; cdr3_nt: TGTGCCAGCAGAGCGACAGCCCAAGAGACCCAGTACTTC
v_call: TRBV4-1; d_call: TRBD2; clone_size: NA; j_call: TRBJ2-3; cdr3_aa: CASSPSGRGDTQYF; cdr3_nt: TGCGCCAGCAGCCCTAGCGGGAGAGGGGATACGCAGTATTTT
v_call: TRBV2; d_call: TRBD2; clone_size: NA; j_call: TRBJ2-1; cdr3_aa: CASRDGGGGYNEQFF; cdr3_nt: TGTGCCAGCAGAGACGGTGGGGGAGGGTACAATGAGCAGTTCTTC
v_call: TRBV27; d_call: TRBD1; clone_size: NA; j_call: TRBJ2-7; cdr3_aa: CASSLGQGGGEQYF; cdr3_nt: TGTGCCAGCAGTTTAGGACAGGGGGGCGGCGAGCAGTACTTC
v_call: TRBV20-1; d_call: NA; clone_size: NA; j_call: TRBJ2-7; cdr3_aa: CSASREEQYF; cdr3_nt: TGCAGTGCTAGCAGGGAGGAGCAGTACTTC
v_call: TRBV7-9; d_call: TRBD1; clone_size: NA; j_call: TRBJ1-1; cdr3_aa: CASSSTRGTALNTEAFF; cdr3_nt: TGTGCCAGCAGCTCTACTCGGGGGACAGCTCTGAACACTGAAGCTTTCTTT
v_call: TRBV27; d_call: NA; clone_size: NA; j_call: TRBJ2-7; cdr3_aa: CASSLSYQDGLYEQYF; cdr3_nt: TGTGCCAGCAGTTTATCCTACCAGGATGGCCTATACGAGCAGTACTTC
v_call: TRBV19; d_call: TRBD2; clone_size: NA; j_call: TRBJ2-1; cdr3_aa: CASSIVAGGNEQFF; cdr3_nt: TGTGCCAGTAGTATAGTAGCGGGAGGGAATGAGCAGTTCTTC
v_call: TRBV11-2; d_call: NA; clone_size: NA; j_call: TRBJ1-2; cdr3_aa: CASSLGGLSSGYTF; cdr3_nt: TGTGCCAGCAGCTTAGGCGGGCTTTCTTCCGGCTACACCTTC
v_call: TRBV19; d_call: NA; clone_size: NA; j_call: TRBJ2-7; cdr3_aa: CASSNLGPPYEQYF; cdr3_nt: TGTGCCAGTAGTAATCTGGGGCCTCCCTACGAGCAGTACTTC
v_call: TRBV15; d_call: NA; clone_size: NA; j_call: TRBJ2-2; cdr3_aa: CATSRDREANTGELFF; cdr3_nt: TGTGCCACCAGCAGAGATAGGGAAGCGAACACCGGGGAGCTGTTTTTT
v_call: TRBV2; d_call: NA; clone_size: NA; j_call: TRBJ2-3; cdr3_aa: CASRADTQYF; cdr3_nt: TGTGCCAGCAGGGCAGATACGCAGTATTTT
v_call: TRBV6-5; d_call: TRBD1; clone_size: NA; j_call: TRBJ2-1; cdr3_aa: CASSYGTAFEQFF; cdr3_nt: TGTGCCAGCAGTTACGGGACAGCCTTTGAGCAGTTCTTC
v_call: TRBV15; d_call: TRBD2; clone_size: once; j_call: TRBJ2-3; cdr3_aa: CATSPRPGTSGSPTDTQYF; cdr3_nt: TGTGCCACCAGCCCGAGGCCCGGGACTAGCGGGAGTCCCACAGATACGCAGTATTTT
v_call: TRBV27; d_call: NA; clone_size: NA; j_call: TRBJ1-1; cdr3_aa: CASSLDSSNTEAFF; cdr3_nt: TGTGCCAGCAGTTTGGACAGTTCGAACACTGAAGCTTTCTTT
v_call: TRBV5-1; d_call: TRBD1; clone_size: NA; j_call: TRBJ2-2; cdr3_aa: CASSAGQGVATGELFF; cdr3_nt: TGCGCCAGCAGCGCGGGACAGGGAGTAGCCACCGGGGAGCTGTTTTTT
v_call: TRBV11-2; d_call: TRBD1; clone_size: NA; j_call: TRBJ1-1; cdr3_aa: CASSSTGVEAFF; cdr3_nt: TGTGCCAGCAGCTCCACAGGGGTTGAAGCTTTCTTT
v_call: TRBV25-1; d_call: TRBD1; clone_size: NA; j_call: TRBJ2-4; cdr3_aa: CASSDLGQGAKNIQYF; cdr3_nt: TGTGCCAGCAGTGATTTGGGACAGGGGGCCAAAAACATTCAGTACTTC
v_call: TRBV7-2; d_call: TRBD2; clone_size: NA; j_call: TRBJ2-3; cdr3_aa: CASSLGWGGPSTDTQYF; cdr3_nt: TGTGCCAGCAGCTTAGGGTGGGGAGGGCCAAGCACAGATACGCAGTATTTT
v_call: TRBV7-9; d_call: TRBD2; clone_size: NA; j_call: TRBJ2-7; cdr3_aa: CASSSSTSGSSSYEQYF; cdr3_nt: TGTGCCAGCAGCTCCTCCACTAGCGGGAGTTCTTCCTACGAGCAGTACTTC
v_call: TRBV25-1; d_call: TRBD1; clone_size: NA; j_call: TRBJ1-2; cdr3_aa: CASSGRDRVF; cdr3_nt: TGTGCCAGCAGTGGCCGGGACAGGGTGTTC
v_call: TRBV30; d_call: NA; clone_size: NA; j_call: TRBJ2-7; cdr3_aa: CAWSVMGTTSYEQYF; cdr3_nt: TGTGCCTGGAGTGTAATGGGGACAACCTCCTACGAGCAGTACTTC
v_call: TRBV29-1; d_call: NA; clone_size: NA; j_call: TRBJ2-7; cdr3_aa: CSVESLSSYEQYF; cdr3_nt: TGCAGCGTTGAGTCGTTAAGCTCCTACGAGCAGTACTTC
v_call: TRBV27; d_call: NA; clone_size: NA; j_call: TRBJ2-3; cdr3_aa: CASSFGADTQYF; cdr3_nt: TGTGCCAGCAGTTTCGGAGCAGATACGCAGTATTTT
v_call: TRBV7-9; d_call: NA; clone_size: medium-sized; j_call: TRBJ1-4; cdr3_aa: CASSLAGAEKGTTEKLFF; cdr3_nt: TGTGCCAGCAGCTTAGCTGGGGCCGAAAAAGGGACAACGGAAAAACTGTTTTTT
v_call: TRBV6-4; d_call: NA; clone_size: NA; j_call: TRBJ2-3; cdr3_aa: CASSVAATDTQYF; cdr3_nt: TGTGCCAGCAGTGTAGCAGCCACAGATACGCAGTATTTT
v_call: TRBV25-1; d_call: NA; clone_size: NA; j_call: TRBJ2-1; cdr3_aa: CASSDQSSYNEQFF; cdr3_nt: TGTGCCAGCAGTGACCAAAGCTCCTACAATGAGCAGTTCTTC
v_call: TRBV27; d_call: NA; clone_size: NA; j_call: TRBJ2-1; cdr3_aa: CASSRRQQPYNEQFF; cdr3_nt: TGTGCCAGCAGTAGGAGACAGCAACCTTACAATGAGCAGTTCTTC
v_call: TRBV2; d_call: NA; clone_size: NA; j_call: TRBJ2-7; cdr3_aa: CASSGSEQYF; cdr3_nt: TGTGCCAGCAGCGGGAGTGAGCAGTACTTC
v_call: TRBV27; d_call: NA; clone_size: NA; j_call: TRBJ2-1; cdr3_aa: CASSLSRDNEQFF; cdr3_nt: TGTGCCAGCAGTTTATCAAGGGACAATGAGCAGTTCTTC
v_call: TRBV9; d_call: NA; clone_size: once; j_call: TRBJ2-2; cdr3_aa: CASSVGSGYTGELFF; cdr3_nt: TGTGCCAGCAGCGTAGGATCAGGGTACACCGGGGAGCTGTTTTTT
v_call: TRBV29-1; d_call: NA; clone_size: few; j_call: TRBJ1-5; cdr3_aa: CSVVIPPNQPQHF; cdr3_nt: TGCAGCGTTGTTATCCCCCCCAATCAGCCCCAGCATTTT
v_call: TRBV5-1; d_call: TRBD2; clone_size: NA; j_call: TRBJ2-1; cdr3_aa: CASSWSSSGDNYNEQFF; cdr3_nt: TGCGCCAGCAGCTGGTCGTCTAGCGGGGATAATTACAATGAGCAGTTCTTC
v_call: TRBV13; d_call: TRBD2; clone_size: once; j_call: TRBJ2-1; cdr3_aa: CASSIGLAGIYNEQFF; cdr3_nt: TGTGCCAGCAGCATCGGACTAGCGGGTATCTACAATGAGCAGTTCTTC
v_call: TRBV5-4; d_call: TRBD2; clone_size: once; j_call: TRBJ2-1; cdr3_aa: CASSSAGDNEQFF; cdr3_nt: TGTGCCAGCAGCTCCGCGGGAGACAATGAGCAGTTCTTC
v_call: TRBV7-6; d_call: NA; clone_size: once; j_call: TRBJ2-7; cdr3_aa: CASSFGTGSYEQYF; cdr3_nt: TGTGCCAGCAGCTTTGGGACTGGCTCCTACGAGCAGTACTTC
v_call: TRBV4-1; d_call: NA; clone_size: few; j_call: TRBJ1-1; cdr3_aa: CASSLGGEGNTEAFF; cdr3_nt: TGCGCCAGCAGCCTGGGGGGGGAGGGGAACACTGAAGCTTTCTTT
v_call: TRBV4-3; d_call: NA; clone_size: NA; j_call: TRBJ2-7; cdr3_aa: CASSQDRGSSYEQYF; cdr3_nt: TGCGCCAGCAGCCAAGATAGGGGTAGCTCCTACGAGCAGTACTTC
v_call: TRBV27; d_call: NA; clone_size: NA; j_call: TRBJ2-1; cdr3_aa: CASSSSGPVRDEQFF; cdr3_nt: TGTGCCAGCAGTTCCTCCGGACCCGTGAGAGATGAGCAGTTCTTC
v_call: TRBV6-6; d_call: NA; clone_size: once; j_call: TRBJ1-2; cdr3_aa: CASSLEGSVDYGYTF; cdr3_nt: TGTGCCAGCAGTTTGGAGGGTTCAGTCGACTATGGCTACACCTTC
v_call: TRBV11-2; d_call: TRBD2; clone_size: once; j_call: TRBJ2-2; cdr3_aa: CASSHRTSGGAGELFF; cdr3_nt: TGTGCCAGCAGCCACCGGACTAGCGGGGGGGCCGGGGAGCTGTTTTTT
v_call: TRBV30; d_call: NA; clone_size: NA; j_call: TRBJ2-7; cdr3_aa: CAWNDRISYEQYF; cdr3_nt: TGTGCCTGGAATGACAGGATCTCCTACGAGCAGTACTTC
v_call: TRBV19; d_call: TRBD1; clone_size: NA; j_call: TRBJ2-3; cdr3_aa: CASSIGIQQGAFDTQYF; cdr3_nt: TGTGCCAGTAGTATAGGAATCCAACAGGGGGCATTTGATACGCAGTATTTT
v_call: TRBV9; d_call: TRBD1; clone_size: once; j_call: TRBJ1-2; cdr3_aa: CASSVDKDRGDTGYTF; cdr3_nt: TGTGCCAGCAGCGTGGATAAGGACAGGGGAGATACTGGCTACACCTTC
v_call: TRBV19; d_call: NA; clone_size: NA; j_call: TRBJ2-7; cdr3_aa: CATKWGETQYF; cdr3_nt: TGTGCCACCAAATGGGGGGAGACGCAGTACTTC
v_call: TRBV6-5; d_call: NA; clone_size: NA; j_call: TRBJ2-2; cdr3_aa: CASSPSAGITGELFF; cdr3_nt: TGTGCCAGCAGCCCCTCGGCAGGGATCACCGGGGAGCTGTTTTTT
v_call: TRBV5-1; d_call: TRBD1; clone_size: NA; j_call: TRBJ1-1; cdr3_aa: CASSLEGQGLNTEAFF; cdr3_nt: TGCGCCAGCAGCTTGGAGGGACAGGGATTGAACACTGAAGCTTTCTTT
v_call: TRBV19; d_call: TRBD2; clone_size: NA; j_call: TRBJ2-1; cdr3_aa: CASSDDAPLAGVGYVEQFF; cdr3_nt: TGTGCCAGTAGCGATGATGCCCCCCTAGCGGGAGTAGGGTACGTTGAGCAGTTCTTC
v_call: TRBV5-5; d_call: NA; clone_size: NA; j_call: TRBJ1-1; cdr3_aa: CASSFERNTEAFF; cdr3_nt: TGTGCCAGCAGCTTTGAGAGGAACACTGAAGCTTTCTTT
v_call: TRBV27; d_call: NA; clone_size: NA; j_call: TRBJ2-5; cdr3_aa: CASGVGLKTQYF; cdr3_nt: TGTGCCAGCGGGGTAGGGCTAAAGACCCAGTACTTC
v_call: TRBV7-2; d_call: NA; clone_size: NA; j_call: TRBJ2-1; cdr3_aa: CASSLISGGYNEQFF; cdr3_nt: TGTGCCAGCAGCTTAATCTCCGGGGGCTACAATGAGCAGTTCTTC
v_call: TRBV5-4; d_call: NA; clone_size: NA; j_call: TRBJ1-1; cdr3_aa: CASSPEGMNTEAFF; cdr3_nt: TGTGCCAGCAGCCCTGAGGGGATGAACACTGAAGCTTTCTTT
v_call: TRBV4-1; d_call: TRBD1; clone_size: NA; j_call: TRBJ1-5; cdr3_aa: CASSHATGGGGNQPQHF; cdr3_nt: TGCGCCAGCAGCCACGCGACAGGGGGCGGGGGCAATCAGCCCCAGCATTTT
v_call: TRBV6-5; d_call: NA; clone_size: NA; j_call: TRBJ1-2; cdr3_aa: CASSPLGGNYGYTF; cdr3_nt: TGTGCCAGCAGTCCCCTGGGGGGAAACTATGGCTACACCTTC